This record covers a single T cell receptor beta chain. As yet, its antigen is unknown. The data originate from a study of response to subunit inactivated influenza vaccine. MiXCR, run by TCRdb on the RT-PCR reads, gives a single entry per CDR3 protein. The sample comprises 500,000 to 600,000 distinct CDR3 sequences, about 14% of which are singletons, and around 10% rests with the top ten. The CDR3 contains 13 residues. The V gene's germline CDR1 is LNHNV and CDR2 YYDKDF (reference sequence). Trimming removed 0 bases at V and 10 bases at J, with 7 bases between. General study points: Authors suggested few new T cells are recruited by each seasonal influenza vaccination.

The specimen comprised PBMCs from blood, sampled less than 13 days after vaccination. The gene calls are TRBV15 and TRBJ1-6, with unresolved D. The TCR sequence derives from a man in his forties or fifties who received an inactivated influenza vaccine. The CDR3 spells CATSREGGSPLHF. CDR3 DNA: TGTGCCACCAGCAGAGAGGGTGGCTCACCCCTCCACTTT.